Below, 30 T cell receptor beta chains from the same sample are listed, as sequenced in a study of technical replicates of blood from a few donors. Clones were sequenced by immunoSEQ multiplex PCR, and TCRdb holds only the in-frame ones, with some missing. Seen here are 87,000 or so clones, 92% observed once, and the top ten hold roughly 0.28%. Sequencing was done on a sample of T cells isolated from PBMCs. The receptors come from a human donor in good health.

The chain links TRBV29-1 to TRBJ2-7; a weak D match, TRBD1 (6 bases). Trimming took 5 bases from V and 0 from J, leaving 14 bases between them. CDR1 is SQVTM, CDR2 ANQGSEA, per germline. This CDR3 has 14 residues. CDR3 DNA: TGCAGCGTTCGAAAAACAGGGTCCTCCTACGAGCAGTACTTC. This codes for CSVRKTGSSYEQYF.

The gene calls are TRBV2 and TRBJ1-1; no firm D call. Germline CDR1 reads SNHLY; CDR2 reads FYNNEI. The germline V and J ends were trimmed by 4 bases and 7 bases, with 7 bases remaining between them. This CDR3 is 11 amino acids long. CDR3 protein: CASSVVFEAFF. For the CDR3, the DNA is TGTGCCAGCAGTGTAGTATTTGAAGCTTTCTTT. Full variable domain (missing parts from reference TRBV2 and TRBJ1-1): EPEVTQTPSHQVTQMGQEVILRCVPISNHLYFYWYRQILGQKVEFLVSFYNNEISEKSEIFDDQFSVERPDGSNFTLKIRSTKLEDSAMYFCASSVVFEAFFGQGTRLTVV.

Only one count was recorded for this clone. The chain joins TRBV19 to TRBJ2-2; maybe TRBD1 (6 bases). Trimming left V 5 bases short and J 2 bases short, with 12 bases between. This CDR3 has 15 residues. The germline CDR1 and CDR2 sequences are LNHDA and SQIVND (reference sequence). CDR3 sequence reads: CASSFSGTNTGELFF. The CDR3 nucleotides are TGTGCCAGTAGTTTTTCGGGGACAAACACCGGGGAGCTGTTTTTT.

This sequence joins TRBV10-1 and TRBJ1-4; D unresolved. Germline CDR1 is WNHNN and CDR2 is SYGVQD (reference sequence). V was shortened by 1 base and J by 5 bases, with 5 bases between the two germline ends. The CDR3 contains 13 residues. For the CDR3, the DNA is TGCGCCAGCAGTGAGTACGGGAATGAAAAACTGTTTTTT. Translation gives CASSEYGNEKLFF.

This chain connects TRBV29-1 to TRBJ2-7; 7 nucleotides align to TRBD1. V shed 7 bases and J 6 bases; nucleotides not matched to a gene: 3. The CDR3 is made up of 10 amino acids. Per germline, CDR1 SQVTM and CDR2 ANQGSEA. CDR3 loop: CSASGGEQYF. The DNA of the CDR3 is TGCAGCGCTTCAGGGGGCGAGCAGTACTTC.

The chain joins TRBV25-1 to TRBJ2-7, with 7 positions matching TRBD1. Germline V gene sequence: CDR1 MGHDK, CDR2 SYGVNS. This CDR3 region has 14 residues. V shed 3 bases and J 1 base; nucleotides not matched to a gene: 3. DNA for the CDR3: TGTGCCAGCAGTGACCTGGGACAGTCCTACGAGCAGTACTTC. It codes for CASSDLGQSYEQYF.

This chain connects TRBV5-1 to TRBJ2-5, with TRBD1 matching over 8 bases. The CDR3 sequence is 16 residues long. The V and J ends lost 2 bases and 3 bases, in that order; junction bases with no gene match: 9. Germline V CDR1 and CDR2: SGHRS, YFSETQ. The CDR3 loop is CASSFITTGQEETQYF. In DNA, the CDR3 is TGCGCCAGCAGCTTCATAACTACGGGACAGGAAGAGACCCAGTACTTC.

The V and J genes are TRBV27 and TRBJ2-7; possible D gene TRBD1, 5 bases. V gave up 2 bases and J gave up 2 bases, with 7 bases separating them. Germline-derived CDR1 and CDR2 are MNHEY and SMNVEV (reference sequence). This CDR3 has 13 residues. The CDR3 is CASSLRQTYEQYF. The CDR3, as DNA: TGTGCCAGCAGTTTAAGACAGACCTACGAGCAGTACTTC.

The chain links TRBV18 to TRBJ2-7; 8 positions agree with TRBD2. The CDR3 runs to 14 residues. Germline V gene sequence: CDR1 KGHSH, CDR2 LQKENI. V was clipped by 3 bases and J by 3 bases; unmatched bases: 4. CDR3 sequence (DNA): TGTGCCAGCTCACCTCCCGGGACTAGCTACGAGCAGTACTTC. It yields the protein CASSPPGTSYEQYF.

V is TRBV25-1 and J is TRBJ2-1; D may be TRBD1 (8 bases). Trimming removed 3 bases at V and 9 bases at J, with 21 bases between. This CDR3 region has 16 residues. Germline assignment: CDR1 MGHDK and CDR2 SYGVNS. The CDR3 loop is CASSESTGGREGEQFF. The CDR3 nucleotides read TGTGCCAGCAGTGAGTCTACAGGGGGTAGGGAGGGTGAGCAGTTCTTC.

The table lists this clone with a few counts. The chain uses TRBV4-1 and TRBJ1-2; the D is unclear. CDR1 and CDR2 (germline): MGHRA, YSYEKL. The CDR3 consists of 15 residues. Trimming left V 1 base short and J 7 bases short, with 16 bases between. Written as DNA, the CDR3 is TGCGCCAGCAGCCAAGGCCCAGGAAACCTTAGTGGCTACACCTTC. Amino acid sequence: CASSQGPGNLSGYTF.

The rearrangement links TRBV19 to TRBJ2-7, with 9 nucleotides matching TRBD1. V was pared by 7 bases and J by 1 base, with 5 bases of the junction left unmatched. The CDR3 runs 14 residues. In germline, CDR1 is LNHDA, CDR2 SQIVND (reference sequence). CDR3 in DNA: TGTGCCAGTACCAACGACAGGGGGTCCTACGAGCAGTACTTC. It translates to CASTNDRGSYEQYF.

The CDR3 spells CASSSPGGGNEQYF. As DNA, the CDR3 is TGTGCCAGTAGTTCCCCGGGCGGGGGGAACGAGCAGTACTTC. This chain connects TRBV19 to TRBJ2-7, with 8 bases aligning to TRBD2. The germline CDR1 and CDR2 sequences are LNHDA and SQIVND (reference sequence). The junction had 8 bases not matched to a gene; V was cut back by 5 bases and J by 5 bases. The length of the CDR3 is 14 residues.

The chain joins TRBV5-4 to TRBJ1-2; 9 bases match TRBD1. Trimming removed 6 bases from V and 9 bases from J; junction bases left unmatched: 9. From germline, CDR1 is SGHNT and CDR2 YYREEE (reference sequence). There are 13 residues in the CDR3. The CDR3 protein is CASIQPGQGRYTF. CDR3 bases: TGTGCCAGCATCCAGCCGGGACAGGGCCGCTACACCTTC.

The chain joins TRBV28 to TRBJ2-5, with TRBD2 matching over 8 bases. This CDR3 is 13 amino acids long. With 5 bases clipped from V and 6 bases from J, the junction kept 5 bases outside the gene matches. Germline V lookup: CDR1 MDHEN, CDR2 SYDVKM. In nucleotides, the CDR3 is TGTGCCAGCAGTACGGGGGGGGCACAGACCCAGTACTTC. This sequence encodes CASSTGGAQTQYF.

The chain carries TRBV27 and TRBJ2-7; 8 bases fit TRBD1. Losses at the gene ends were 5 bases for V and 0 bases for J; bases not matched to a gene: 3. Germline loops: CDR1 MNHEY, CDR2 SMNVEV (reference sequence). The CDR3 is made up of 14 amino acids. In DNA form, the CDR3 reads TGTGCCAGCAGTGTTACAGGGGGCTCCTACGAGCAGTACTTC. As protein: CASSVTGGSYEQYF.

This chain uses TRBV28 with TRBJ1-1, with 7 bases matching TRBD1. CDR1 and CDR2 (germline): MDHEN, SYDVKM. The CDR3 runs 14 residues. V shed 2 bases, J shed 0 bases, and the junction held 0 bases outside the gene matches. CDR3 bases: TGTGCCAGCAGTTTAGGACAGGTGAACACTGAAGCTTTCTTT. Protein: CASSLGQVNTEAFF.

This chain links TRBV6-6 with TRBJ1-1; tentatively, D is TRBD1 (5 bases). Trimming took off 2 bases at V and 11 bases at J, with 15 bases between the two ends. Germline CDR1 reads MNHNY; CDR2 reads SVGAGI (reference sequence). There are 13 residues in the CDR3. CDR3 residues: CASSYGNPKGAFF. The CDR3 DNA follows: TGTGCCAGCAGTTACGGGAACCCCAAGGGGGCTTTCTTT.

The rearrangement links TRBV7-7 to TRBJ2-5; D gene uncertain. Per germline, CDR1 SSHAT and CDR2 FNYEAQ (reference sequence). V shed 3 bases and J shed 1 base, with 12 bases lying between them. The CDR3 loop spans 15 amino acids. The CDR3 DNA reads TGTGCCAGCAGCTTTACCTCAGGAATCCAAGAGACCCAGTACTTC. Translating gives CASSFTSGIQETQYF.

CDR3 DNA sequence: TGTGCCAGCAGTGATGACAGGGCAGCGGCCGGCTACACCTTC. Its translation: CASSDDRAAAGYTF. The chain has TRBV27 and TRBJ1-2; 7 nucleotides match TRBD1. This CDR3 contains 14 residues. V was clipped by 5 bases and J by 8 bases; unmatched bases: 11. Germline assignment: CDR1 MNHEY and CDR2 SMNVEV (reference sequence).

In this sample, this clone turned up once. The V call is TRBV11-2, the J call TRBJ1-1; D possibly corresponds to TRBD1 (5 bases). V was shortened by 2 bases and J by 3 bases, with 16 bases between the two germline ends. Germline V gene lookup returns CDR1 SGHAT and CDR2 FQNNGV. This CDR3 has 16 amino acids. The CDR3 nucleotides are TGTGCCAGCAGCTTAAAGTTCTTCAGGGCGGACACTGAAGCTTTCTTT. The encoded protein is CASSLKFFRADTEAFF.

In this sample, this clone turned up once. This sequence joins TRBV28 and TRBJ1-4; the D is unclear. The CDR3 covers 13 residues. V gave up 7 bases and J gave up 13 bases, with 19 bases separating them. From germline, CDR1 is MDHEN and CDR2 SYDVKM. CDR3 protein: CASTGKRREGLFF. The CDR3 nucleotides read TGTGCCAGCACCGGGAAAAGAAGGGAGGGACTGTTTTTT. Together with reference TRBV28 and TRBJ1-4, the CDR3 gives the full variable domain: DVKVTQSSRYLVKRTGEKVFLECVQDMDHENMFWYRQDPGLGLRLIYFSYDVKMKEKGDIPEGYSVSREKKERFSLILESASTNQTSMYLCASTGKRREGLFFGSGTQLSVL.

V usage is TRBV6-5 and J usage is TRBJ2-7; 9 bases fit TRBD2. The trim removed 2 bases at V and 3 bases at J, leaving 5 bases unmatched. Germline-derived CDR1 and CDR2 are MNHEY and SVGAGI. The CDR3 totals 15 residues. The CDR3 nucleotides read TGTGCCAGCAGTTACAAGTCGACTAGCGGCTACGAGCAGTACTTC. Its protein is CASSYKSTSGYEQYF.

The chain joins TRBV11-2 to TRBJ1-1; a possible D gene is TRBD1 (5 bases). Germline CDR1 SGHAT, CDR2 FQNNGV. This CDR3 is 13 amino acids long. The V end was cut by 4 bases, the J end by 6 bases, with 12 bases between. CDR3 nucleotide sequence: TGTGCCAGCAGCTACGTAACAGGCCCTGAAGCTTTCTTT. The encoded protein is CASSYVTGPEAFF.

This clone has just one count. The CDR3 DNA reads as TGCAGCGTCGGCGACAGGGGGCGCGGGGCCTACGAGCAGTACTTC. Its protein is CSVGDRGRGAYEQYF. The chain joins TRBV29-1 to TRBJ2-7, with 10 positions matching TRBD1. The V and J ends lost 6 bases and 2 bases, in that order; junction bases with no gene match: 10. Germline V gene lookup returns CDR1 SQVTM and CDR2 ANQGSEA. The CDR3 spans 15 residues.

The chain employs TRBV9 and TRBJ2-2, with D unclear. The CDR3 is 16 residues long. V dropped 4 bases and J dropped 3 bases, with 16 bases sitting between them. CDR1 and CDR2 (germline): SGDLS, YYNGEE. CDR3 loop: CASSPPPQRYTGELFF. The CDR3 nucleotides are TGTGCCAGCAGCCCTCCCCCACAGAGATACACCGGGGAGCTGTTTTTT.

V is TRBV9 and J is TRBJ2-7; D may be TRBD2 (7 bases). V was cut by 0 bases and J by 4 bases, with 11 bases left in between. Germline assignment: CDR1 SGDLS and CDR2 YYNGEE. The CDR3 contains 14 residues. The CDR3 spells CASSVGGGAYEQYF. The DNA for the CDR3 is TGTGCCAGCAGCGTAGGTGGGGGGGCTTACGAGCAGTACTTC.

There are a few counts of this clone. This sequence joins TRBV28 and TRBJ1-1, with D possibly being TRBD1 (5 bases). The germline CDR1 and CDR2 sequences are MDHEN and SYDVKM. The germline V and J ends were trimmed by 6 bases and 8 bases, with 16 bases remaining between them. The CDR3 sequence is 13 residues long. The CDR3 bases are TGTGCCAGCAGCATTAATCAGGGTCTAGAAGCTTTCTTT. It is translated as CASSINQGLEAFF.

This sequence joins TRBV28 and TRBJ1-5; possible D gene TRBD1, 6 bases. V was trimmed by 5 bases and J by 4 bases, leaving 12 bases between them. The CDR3 has 14 residues. Germline-derived CDR1 and CDR2 are MDHEN and SYDVKM. The CDR3 here is CASSPGQGNQPQHF. DNA for the CDR3: TGTGCCAGCAGTCCGGGACAAGGGAATCAGCCCCAGCATTTT. Filled out from reference TRBV28 and TRBJ1-5, the complete variable domain reads DVKVTQSSRYLVKRTGEKVFLECVQDMDHENMFWYRQDPGLGLRLIYFSYDVKMKEKGDIPEGYSVSREKKERFSLILESASTNQTSMYLCASSPGQGNQPQHFGDGTRLSIL.

This clone was seen just once. This sequence joins TRBV7-9 and TRBJ1-2; D is unresolved. The CDR3 consists of 15 residues. Germline CDR1 reads SEHNR; CDR2 reads FQNEAQ (reference sequence). The V gene lost 1 base and the J gene lost 0 bases, with 9 bases spanning the gap. This chain's CDR3 is CASSLGTAPNYGYTF. CDR3 DNA: TGTGCCAGCAGCTTAGGCACAGCCCCTAACTATGGCTACACCTTC.